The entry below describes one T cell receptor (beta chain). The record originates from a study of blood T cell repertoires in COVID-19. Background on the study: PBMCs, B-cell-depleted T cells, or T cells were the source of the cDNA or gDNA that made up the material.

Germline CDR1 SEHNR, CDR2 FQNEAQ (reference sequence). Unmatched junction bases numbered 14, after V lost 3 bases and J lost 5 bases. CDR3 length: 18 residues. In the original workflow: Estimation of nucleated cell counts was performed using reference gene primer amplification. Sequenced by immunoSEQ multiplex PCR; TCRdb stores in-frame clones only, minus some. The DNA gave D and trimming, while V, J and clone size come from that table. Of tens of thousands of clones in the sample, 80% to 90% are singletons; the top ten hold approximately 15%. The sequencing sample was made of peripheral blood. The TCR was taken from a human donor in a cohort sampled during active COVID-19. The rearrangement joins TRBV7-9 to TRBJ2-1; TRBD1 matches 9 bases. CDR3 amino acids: CASSFLGQGILYDNEQFF. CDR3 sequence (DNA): TGTGCCAGCAGCTTCTTAGGACAGGGGATCCTCTATGACAATGAGCAGTTCTTC.